Listed below are T cell receptor beta chains from one sample, sequenced in a study of blood T cells in healthy people across ages. A single record per CDR3 protein comes from TCRdb applying MiXCR to the 5' RACE reads. The sample records over a million distinct CDR3 sequences, around 43% being singletons. Source material: blood. These receptors were obtained from a woman aged 55-69 years in good health. Each CDR3 is given with its conserved first and last residue. The order of the fields is clone size, D gene, V gene, J gene, CDR3 DNA, CDR3 protein. The D gene is left open where the match is weak. Expanded clones are given a class, and other clones once, few, many or no size at all.

.	.	TRBV12-3/TRBV12-4	TRBJ1-2	TGTGCCAGCAGTTTAGCCACCGTGGGGGGCTACACCTTC	CASSLATVGGYTF
.	TRBD1	TRBV2	TRBJ1-2	TGTGCCAGCAGTACGGACAGGGGCTCTGGCTACACCTTC	CASSTDRGSGYTF
large	.	TRBV12-3/TRBV12-4	TRBJ2-5	TGTGCCAGCAGTCTTACTCAGGGTGTTGAGACCCAGTACTTC	CASSLTQGVETQYF
.	TRBD2	TRBV20-1	TRBJ2-1	TGCAGTGCTACTGGTGTGGCGGGAGCAGTGCTCTACAATGAGCAGTTCTTC	CSATGVAGAVLYNEQFF
few	.	TRBV27	TRBJ2-5	TGTGCCAGCAGTCCCCGGGGGACGGAGCAGTACTTC	CASSPRGTEQYF
.	.	TRBV10-3	TRBJ1-6	TGTGCCATCAATCCCGGGGCGGACTCACCCCTCCACTTT	CAINPGADSPLHF
.	TRBD1	TRBV27	TRBJ1-2	TGTGCCAGCAAACCACAGGGGCCCTATGGCTACACCTTC	CASKPQGPYGYTF
.	.	TRBV6-9	TRBJ2-6	TGTGCCAGCAGTTATCTTACCGTTAGCTCTGGGGCCAACGTCCTGACTTTC	CASSYLTVSSGANVLTF
few	.	TRBV2	TRBJ2-7	TGTGCCAGCAGTGAATCCCAGGGGCAGGGGAGCTCCTACGAGCAGTACTTC	CASSESQGQGSSYEQYF
.	TRBD1	TRBV15	TRBJ2-7	TGTGCCACCAGCAAAGGACAGGGACTCACCTACGAGCAGTACTTC	CATSKGQGLTYEQYF
few	.	TRBV28	TRBJ2-1	TGTGCCAGCAGTTTCTCGGCGAATGAGCAGTTCTTC	CASSFSANEQFF
few	.	TRBV29-1	TRBJ1-5	TGCAGCGTTGTCCTGGGTCTGGGTCAGCCCCAGCATTTT	CSVVLGLGQPQHF
few	.	TRBV6-6	TRBJ2-4	TGTGCCAGCAGTTACTCGAGTCAGAGGGACGCCAAAAACATTCAGTACTTC	CASSYSSQRDAKNIQYF
.	TRBD2	TRBV11-2	TRBJ2-3	TGTGCCAGCAGCTTGTCCTCCCGAGGACTAGCGGACACAGATACGCAGTATTTT	CASSLSSRGLADTDTQYF
few	.	TRBV15	TRBJ2-7	TGTGCCACCAGCAGAGACGAAGGGGCAGAGCAGTACTTC	CATSRDEGAEQYF
.	TRBD2	TRBV6-2/TRBV6-3	TRBJ2-5	TGTGCCACCGGGCGGGGGGGCGTTGAGACCCAGTACTTC	CATGRGGVETQYF
.	.	TRBV21-1	TRBJ2-1	TGTGCCAGCAGCAATGGCGGGAGGGGAAATGAGCAGTTCTTC	CASSNGGRGNEQFF
.	TRBD2	TRBV6-2/TRBV6-3	TRBJ2-7	TGTGCCAGCTCGCAGCGGGAGAATTACGAGCAGTACTTC	CASSQRENYEQYF
.	.	TRBV7-2	TRBJ1-2	TGTGCCAGCAGCTTAGTCCCAGGGGAGTTGGGCTACACCTTC	CASSLVPGELGYTF
few	.	TRBV15	TRBJ2-3	TGTGCCACCAGAAGGCGTTCTAGCACAGATACGCAGTATTTT	CATRRRSSTDTQYF
.	TRBD1	TRBV29-1	TRBJ1-5	TGCAGCGCTACAGGGGACAATCAGCCCCAGCATTTT	CSATGDNQPQHF
.	.	TRBV7-9	TRBJ1-6	TGTGCCAGCAGCCCGCCGGAGTACAATTCACCCCTCCACTTT	CASSPPEYNSPLHF
.	TRBD2	TRBV28	TRBJ2-1	TGTGCCAGCAGTGATATAGCGGGAGGGCCGGGGAATGAGCAGTTCTTC	CASSDIAGGPGNEQFF
few	.	TRBV12-3/TRBV12-4	TRBJ2-7	TGTGCCAGCAGCTTTCCTAGAGGCGAGCAGTACTTC	CASSFPRGEQYF
once	.	TRBV5-1	TRBJ2-1	TGCGCCAGCAGCTCGATAGCAGTCGGGAATGAGCAGTTCTTC	CASSSIAVGNEQFF
.	.	TRBV24-1	TRBJ2-1	TGTGCCACCAGTGATTTCAGGTCCAATGAGCAGTTCTTC	CATSDFRSNEQFF
few	TRBD2	TRBV10-3	TRBJ2-1	TGTGCCAGCCAACTAGCGGAGTACAATGAGCAGTTCTTC	CASQLAEYNEQFF
.	TRBD2	TRBV27	TRBJ2-3	TGTGCCAGCAGATCAGCGGGAGGCCCTGGAGATACGCAGTATTTT	CASRSAGGPGDTQYF
many	.	TRBV11-1	TRBJ2-5	TGTGCCAGCAGCTTAGGTCCAACTCGGGGGACCCAGTACTTC	CASSLGPTRGTQYF
.	.	TRBV24-1	TRBJ2-1	TGTGCCACCCGTGGGGGGAGCGCCAATGAGCAGTTCTTC	CATRGGSANEQFF
.	.	TRBV29-1	TRBJ1-1	TGCAGCGTTGTGTCGAGGGTGAACACTGAAGCTTTCTTT	CSVVSRVNTEAFF
.	.	TRBV10-3	TRBJ2-1	TGTGCCATCGGTGAAAATTTCTATGAGCAGTTCTTC	CAIGENFYEQFF
once	.	TRBV12-3/TRBV12-4	TRBJ1-2	TGTGCCAGCAGTTTAACAGGGAAGCGCTATGGCTACACCTTC	CASSLTGKRYGYTF
.	.	TRBV28	TRBJ1-2	TGTGCCAGCAGTAAACCGGGGGGCGCCAACTATGGCTACACCTTC	CASSKPGGANYGYTF
.	.	TRBV20-1	TRBJ2-2	TGCAGTGCTAGGGGCCAGGAGGGGGCCGGGGAGCTGTTTTTT	CSARGQEGAGELFF
few	TRBD2	TRBV6-2/TRBV6-3	TRBJ2-7	TGTGCCAGCAGTTATCCCCCGACTAGCGGGAGGAACGAGCAGTACTTC	CASSYPPTSGRNEQYF
.	TRBD2	TRBV12-3/TRBV12-4	TRBJ2-5	TGTGCCAGCAGGACTAGCGGGAGGGGTCGGGAGACCCAGTACTTC	CASRTSGRGRETQYF
few	TRBD2	TRBV29-1	TRBJ2-7	TGCAGCGTAGCCGGGACTAGCTCCTACAATGAGCAGTACTTC	CSVAGTSSYNEQYF
few	TRBD1	TRBV7-9	TRBJ2-7	TGTGCCAGCAGCACACAAACGGGACAGCCATACGAGCAGTACTTC	CASSTQTGQPYEQYF
.	.	TRBV21-1	TRBJ1-3	TGTGCCAGCAGCAAGGCAGGGGTCTCTGGAAACACCATATATTTT	CASSKAGVSGNTIYF